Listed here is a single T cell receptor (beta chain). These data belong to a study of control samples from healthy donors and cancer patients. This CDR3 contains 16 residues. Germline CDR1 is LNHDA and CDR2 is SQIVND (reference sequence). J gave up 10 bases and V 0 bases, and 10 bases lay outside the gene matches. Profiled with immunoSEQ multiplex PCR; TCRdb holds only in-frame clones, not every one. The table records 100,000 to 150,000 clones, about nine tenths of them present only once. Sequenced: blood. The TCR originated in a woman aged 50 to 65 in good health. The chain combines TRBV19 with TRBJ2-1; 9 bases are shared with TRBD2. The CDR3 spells CASSIDRLAAVSEQFF. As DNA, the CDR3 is TGTGCCAGTAGTATAGATCGACTAGCGGCGGTAAGCGAGCAGTTCTTC.